This T cell receptor (beta chain) was recorded in a study of T cells in Graves' hyperthyroidism and ophthalmopathy. Study-level background: Any treatment followed the collection of peripheral blood at initial diagnosis. Overall study findings and caveats: The model forecast ophthalmopathy, anticipating it by a median approximately 6.2 months before onset.

This clonotype has at least ten counts. Antigen: not known. Participants, patients aged 18 to 65, had newly diagnosed hyperthyroidism with a duration under 2 months. PBMCs stemmed from approximately 10 ml fresh peripheral blood. The CDR3 regions of TCR beta were amplified from RNA transcripts. A set of HTBI primers served as the primers for a first-round RT-PCR of the TCR CDR3. Using its own MiXCR run on the multiplex PCR reads, TCRdb lists one record per CDR3 protein. This sample has around 450,000 distinct CDR3 sequences, with less than 20% found just once. CDR3 length: 16 amino acids. Germline CDR1 SGHRS, CDR2 YFSETQ. Losses at the gene ends were 3 bases for V and 2 bases for J; bases not matched to a gene: 8.

The chain has TRBV5-1 and TRBJ2-4; 7 bases are shared with TRBD2. The origin of this receptor is a woman under 30 with Graves' hyperthyroidism. Material for sequencing was blood. CDR3 in DNA: TGCGCCAGCAGCTCCCATTGGGAGGGGACCAAAAACATTCAGTACTTC. Amino acids: CASSSHWEGTKNIQYF.